The clone carrying this TCR beta chain was counted once. Its matching antigen is unknown. Trimming at V came to 2 bases and at J to 6 bases, leaving 14 bases not matched to a gene. Germline values: CDR1 SSHAT, CDR2 FNYEAQ (reference sequence). The CDR3 runs to 18 residues. This entry is derived from a study of cytomegalovirus exposure and HLA in healthy donors. Notes on the study in general: A later analysis by the authors found several of the most significant clusters apparently linked to common viral pathogens.

Vbeta (60) and Jbeta (13) primers were used in the PCR. The assay was immunoSEQ multiplex PCR, and TCRdb's table has in-frame clones only and misses some. Of roughly 250,000 clones in the sample, approximately 84% were seen once. The origin of this receptor is a woman in her thirties or forties in good health and CMV-seropositive. Sequences were obtained from PBMCs. The gene calls are TRBV7-7 and TRBJ2-2; 8 bases are shared with TRBD1. This CDR3 is CASSLWSEDRDLPGELFF. For the CDR3, the DNA is TGTGCCAGCAGCTTATGGTCAGAGGACAGGGACCTCCCCGGGGAGCTGTTTTTT.